This TCR beta chain was identified during a study of shared clonotypes between healthy human individuals (dated by TCRdb to about 2020). Regarding the research as a whole: A couple of women and a few men aged 18 to 49 years were included in the cohort. For each donor, three plates each were used for CD4 naive and CD4 memory, two plates were used for CD8 naive, and one plate was used for CD8 memory. Blood TCR repertoires of roughly five healthy adults were deeply sequenced to estimate repertoire size and the extent of clonotype sharing between individuals. Libraries were prepared and TCR repertoires were sequenced by different laboratories using diverse techniques, in order to increase sequencing depth and limit assay-specific biases. Each donor's leukapheresis produced roughly between roughly 0.85 and 9.5 billion PBMCs. What the authors observed across the whole study: The small number of donors limited the genetic and exposure-history diversity represented. Based on pairwise subsampling, the degree of clonotype sharing among donors was expected to be affected by sequencing depth. Across a handful of donors, approximately 5% of naive CD4, roughly 3.5% of naive CD8, 2.3% of memory CD4, and 0.4% to 0.45% of memory CD8 clonotypes were shared. Larger estimated clonotype richness was generally found for naive subsets than for memory subsets. Compared with non-shared clonotypes, the clonotypes found in all four sorted-subset donors had higher generation probabilities. Even with the large sequencing depth, rarefaction of the sorted-subset datasets indicated that sequencing was incomplete. Sampling was limited to blood, and TCR repertoires in tissue likely differ from TCR repertoires in blood.

Donors were healthy HIV-negative adults with no recently reported acute infections or vaccinations. Every donor was a Caucasian adult living in Nashville, Tennessee, USA. CD4+ T cells were enriched by magnetic negative selection; naive cells were then positively selected on CD45RA, and the negative fraction formed the memory subset. After blood collection by leukapheresis, PBMCs were isolated using Ficoll-Histopaque density gradient centrifugation and then cryopreserved in the vapor phase of liquid nitrogen. Analytical flow cytometry was used to check the purity and quantity of every magnetically sorted T cell population. Each sorted fraction had its genomic DNA isolated and then quantified by UV absorbance on a Nanodrop 2000c. Using the deep immunoSEQ assay, multiplex PCR amplified TCR CDR3 regions from genomic DNA. Extracted genomic DNA from each cell subset was spread evenly across all wells of several immunoSEQ 96-well plates, with each plate serving as a replicate. For sorted subsets, each replicate PCR was loaded with roughly 190 ng genomic DNA, equivalent to 25,000 to 35,000 T cell genomes. Purified libraries were quantified with a Qubit 3.0 fluorometer, sized on a Bioanalyzer 2100, and re-quantified with the KAPA Library Quantification kit. Every immunoSEQ 96-well plate was sequenced on a separate single-read 150-cycle Illumina NextSeq 550 flow cell. Per the source publication's procedure: Because the immunoSEQ output held only junctional sequences and lacked quality scores, the filtering could not match the filtering applied to full-length reads. Sequences were annotated with PyIR, a Python wrapper for IgBLAST v1.9, and V/J genes and CDR3 were assigned using IMGT germline references. Reads with weak V/J assignments (E-value above 1e-6), missing CDR3, stop codons, out-of-frame junctions, or ambiguous translated residues were removed. A V3J clonotype was defined by an identical inferred V gene, J gene, and CDR3 amino acid sequence. To compute the percentage overlap between repertoires, the number of shared unique clonotypes was divided by the size of the smaller repertoire. RTK rarefaction, the Chao1 estimator, and Recon v2.1 estimates of unobserved clonotypes were used to assess repertoire richness. Generation probabilities for all TCRbeta clonotypes obtained by the gDNA method from a few donors were computed using OLGA. Drawn from immuneACCESS, this table holds only the in-frame rearrangements with V and J called that TCRdb kept. Clones are partly lost; checked studies trace under half to an unresolved V gene and leave the rest unexplained. Clone size and V and J calls were adopted from that table, with D and trimming inferred from the DNA. Within this sample are hundreds of thousands of clones, with about 96% of them counted one time only. The ten largest clones capture about 0.064% of the sample.

Concerning this clone: No antigen is known for it. Base quality data are lacking; no much larger clone is found one base away.

CDR1 and CDR2, looked up from the germline V gene, are MDHEN and SYDVKM. Reading from cysteine to phenylalanine, the CDR3 counts 15 amino acids. The entry retains the CDR3 DNA only, 45 bases that are in frame from base 1. At the junction V is shortened by 7 bases and J by 2 bases; bases outside the gene matches: 7. Source material: naive CD4+ T cells sorted from blood. The cell subset or site label on this specimen signifies: CD45RA+ positively selected. The chain is assembled from TRBV28 and TRBJ2-7, with 11 junctional bases fitting TRBD1. The source is a woman aged 25 to 39 in good health. In nucleotides, the sequence is TGTGCCAGCACCACTGGACAGGGGGCAGCCTACGAGCAGTACTTC. It codes for CASTTGQGAAYEQYF.